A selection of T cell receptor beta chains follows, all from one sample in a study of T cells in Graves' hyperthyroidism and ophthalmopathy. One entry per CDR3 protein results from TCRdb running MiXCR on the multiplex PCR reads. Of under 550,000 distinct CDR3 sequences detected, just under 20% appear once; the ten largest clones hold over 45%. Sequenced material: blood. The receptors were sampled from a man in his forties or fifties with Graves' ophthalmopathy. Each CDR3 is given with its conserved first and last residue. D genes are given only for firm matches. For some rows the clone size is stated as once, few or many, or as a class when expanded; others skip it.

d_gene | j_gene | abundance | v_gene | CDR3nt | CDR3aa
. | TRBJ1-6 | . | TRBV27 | TGTGCCAGCAGTTTAGCCGGGCCCGATAATTCACCCCTCCACTTT | CASSLAGPDNSPLHF
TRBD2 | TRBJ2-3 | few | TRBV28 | TGTGCCAGCGGCAATGGGGGGCTAGCGGGAGCCCGAGGGGGCACAGATACGCAGTATTTT | CASGNGGLAGARGGTDTQYF
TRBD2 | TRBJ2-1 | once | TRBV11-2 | TGTGCCAGCGGATACCCCCCTACCGGGACTAGCGGGTTACTGTACAATGAGCAGTTCTTC | CASGYPPTGTSGLLYNEQFF
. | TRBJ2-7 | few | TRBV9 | TGTGCCAGCAGCGTTAGGGGCGACGGCGAGCAGTACTTC | CASSVRGDGEQYF
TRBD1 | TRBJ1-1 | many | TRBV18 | TGTGCCAGCTCACCCACAGGGGGTGATACTGAAGCTTTCTTT | CASSPTGGDTEAFF
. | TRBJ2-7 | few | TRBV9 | TGTGCCAGCAGCGTAGTAAGCGGACAGCCAACCTACGAGCAGTACTTC | CASSVVSGQPTYEQYF
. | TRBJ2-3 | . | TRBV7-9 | TGTGCCAGCAGCCCGACGGTCACAGATACGCAGTATTTT | CASSPTVTDTQYF
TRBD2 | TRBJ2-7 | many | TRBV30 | TGTGCCTGGAGTACCCCGGGAGGGAGACTGCAGGAGCAGTACTTC | CAWSTPGGRLQEQYF
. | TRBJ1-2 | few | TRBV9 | TGTGCCAGCAGCGCGGGGGGTATTAATGGCTACACCTTC | CASSAGGINGYTF
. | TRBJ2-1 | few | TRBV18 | TGTGCCACCCTGGGGGGTAGGGACAATGAGCAGTTCTTC | CATLGGRDNEQFF
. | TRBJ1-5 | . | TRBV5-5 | TGTGCCAGCAGCAAGGTAGGGGGAGGGTACAATCAGCCCCAGCATTTT | CASSKVGGGYNQPQHF
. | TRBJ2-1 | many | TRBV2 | TGTGCCACAAGAGGAGGTGGCTACGGAGATGAGCAGTTCTTC | CATRGGGYGDEQFF
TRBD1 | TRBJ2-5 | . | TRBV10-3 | TGTGCCATCAGACCGGGACAGGGTGGGGGGACCCAGTACTTC | CAIRPGQGGGTQYF
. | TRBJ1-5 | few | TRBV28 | TGTGCCAGCAGTCCTCCGGGGGCTGGCAATCAGCCCCAGCATTTT | CASSPPGAGNQPQHF
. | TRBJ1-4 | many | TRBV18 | TGTGCCAGCTCACCTAACAGGGCGGATAATGAAAAACTGTTTTTT | CASSPNRADNEKLFF
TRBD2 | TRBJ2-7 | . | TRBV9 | TGTGCCAGCAGCGAGGGACTAGCAGGTCCGAGGGAGCAGTACTTC | CASSEGLAGPREQYF
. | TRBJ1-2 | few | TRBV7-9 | TGTGCCAGCACTCGGGAAGGGCCCTATGGCTACACCTTC | CASTREGPYGYTF
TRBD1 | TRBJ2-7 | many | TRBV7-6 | TGTGCCAGCAGCGAGGGGGGACAGGGCCCCTACGAGCAGTACTTC | CASSEGGQGPYEQYF
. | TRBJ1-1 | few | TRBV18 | TGTGCCAGCTCACCACTGGGGGGGCCCGAGAACACTGAAGCTTTCTTT | CASSPLGGPENTEAFF
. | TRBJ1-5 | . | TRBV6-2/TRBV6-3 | TGTGCCAGCATCAGGGCGACAGTGGACAATCAGCCCCAGCATTTT | CASIRATVDNQPQHF
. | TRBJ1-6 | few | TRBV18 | TGTGCCAGCTCACCAGAGAGTTATTCACCCCTCCACTTT | CASSPESYSPLHF
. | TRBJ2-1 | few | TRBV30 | TGTGCCTGGAGTTACCCTTTTCAAGTGGGTAGCCGAGACTACAATGAGCAGTTCTTC | CAWSYPFQVGSRDYNEQFF
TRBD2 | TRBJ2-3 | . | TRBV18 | TGTGCCAGCTCACCATCTATTAGCGGGTTAGGGGCGCGCACGCAGTATTTT | CASSPSISGLGARTQYF
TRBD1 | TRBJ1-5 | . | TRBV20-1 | TGCAGTGCTCGAAGACAGGGATCAAGTCAGCCCCAGCATTTT | CSARRQGSSQPQHF
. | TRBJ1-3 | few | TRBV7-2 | TGTGCCAGCAGCCTTCTACTCTCTGGAAACACCATATATTTT | CASSLLLSGNTIYF
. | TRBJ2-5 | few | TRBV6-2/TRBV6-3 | TGTGCCAGCAGGGCTTTTGGGTTAGAGACCCAGTACTTC | CASRAFGLETQYF
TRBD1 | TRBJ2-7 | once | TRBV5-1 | TGCGCCAGCAGCTTGGCCGTATGGACAGGGGTCTACGAGCAGTACTTC | CASSLAVWTGVYEQYF
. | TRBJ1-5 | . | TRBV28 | TGTGCCAGCAGTGGCAGGGGCAACAATCAGCCCCAGCATTTT | CASSGRGNNQPQHF
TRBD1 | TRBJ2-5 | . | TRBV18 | TGTGCCAGCTCACCGGAGAGGGGGCTCCAAGAGACCCAGTACTTC | CASSPERGLQETQYF
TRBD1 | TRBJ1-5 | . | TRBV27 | TGTGCCAGCAGTTCTGGACAGGGATATCAGCCCCAGCATTTT | CASSSGQGYQPQHF
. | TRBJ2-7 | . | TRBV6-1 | TGTGCCAGCACCCGCCGTGGGAAGACCTACGAGCAGTACTTC | CASTRRGKTYEQYF
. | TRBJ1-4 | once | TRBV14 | TGTGCCAGCAGCCAAGGGATTGTCAGGGCTGGTGAAAAACTGTTTTTT | CASSQGIVRAGEKLFF
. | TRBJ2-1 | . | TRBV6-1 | TGTGCCAGCAGCCCGCCGCAAGCAACGTACAATGAGCAGTTCTTC | CASSPPQATYNEQFF
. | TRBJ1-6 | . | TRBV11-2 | TGTGCCAGCAGCGACACAGGCGGGTCACCCCTCCACTTT | CASSDTGGSPLHF
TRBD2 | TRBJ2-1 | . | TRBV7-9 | TGTGCCAGCAGGCTTCTAGCGGGAGGGCCGGCCAATGAGCAGTTCTTC | CASRLLAGGPANEQFF
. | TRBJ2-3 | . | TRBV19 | TGTGCCAGTAGCGCCAGCCTCCAAGATACGCAGTATTTT | CASSASLQDTQYF
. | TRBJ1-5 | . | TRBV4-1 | TGCGCCAGCAGCCCTCGGATGGGGGGAAGCAATCAGCCCCAGCATTTT | CASSPRMGGSNQPQHF
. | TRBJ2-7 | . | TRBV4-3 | TGCGCCAGCAGCCAAGAATGGAGGGGCTCCTACGAGCAGTACTTC | CASSQEWRGSYEQYF
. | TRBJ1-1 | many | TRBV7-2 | TGTGCCAGCCTTCTGCCCCCTAACACTGGTGAAGCTTTCTTT | CASLLPPNTGEAFF
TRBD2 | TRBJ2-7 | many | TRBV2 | TGTGCCAGCCGGGGACCCACAACTAGCGGGAGCACCGGGCCCTACGAGCAGTACTTC | CASRGPTTSGSTGPYEQYF
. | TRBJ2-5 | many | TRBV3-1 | TGTGCCAGCAGCCCGCGCGACTTCGTAGAGACCCAGTACTTC | CASSPRDFVETQYF
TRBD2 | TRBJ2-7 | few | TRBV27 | TGTGCCAGCAGTTTACGTGCGGGAGGGTTTGAGCAGTACTTC | CASSLRAGGFEQYF
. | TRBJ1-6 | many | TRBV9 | TGTGCCAGCAGCGTAGCGAGTACCTATAATTCACCCCTCCACTTT | CASSVASTYNSPLHF
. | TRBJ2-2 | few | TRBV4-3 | TGCGCCAGCAGCCAACTTCCCGGGAACACCGGGGAGCTGTTTTTT | CASSQLPGNTGELFF
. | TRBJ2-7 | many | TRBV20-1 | TGCAGTGCTAGTCGGGGCAGGGCTGGGGACTACGAGCAGTACTTC | CSASRGRAGDYEQYF
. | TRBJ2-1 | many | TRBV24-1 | TGTGCCACCAGTGATAGGGGAGTCTCCTACAATGAGCAGTTCTTC | CATSDRGVSYNEQFF
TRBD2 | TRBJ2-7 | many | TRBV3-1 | TGTGCCAGCAGCCAAGATTGGGCTAGCGGGGGCCACGAGCAGTACTTC | CASSQDWASGGHEQYF
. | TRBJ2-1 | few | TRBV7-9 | TGTGCCAGCAGCTTAGCCGACCCGCTGCCCTACAATGAGCAGTTCTTC | CASSLADPLPYNEQFF